Listed below are T cell receptor beta chains from one sample, sequenced in a study of blood T cells in healthy people across ages. MiXCR was run by TCRdb on the 5' RACE reads, yielding one entry per CDR3 protein. The data contain around 1,700,000 distinct CDR3 sequences, over 25% of them singletons. The sample comprised blood. Source of these receptors: a woman in her twenties or thirties in good health. Both conserved end residues are part of each CDR3. The D gene is left open where the match is weak. Where a row states a size, it is once, few, many or the class of an expanded clone; other rows omit it.

>NA|TRBJ2-5|TRBV7-9|NA
TGTGCCAGCAGCTTAAGCGGGTGGGTTCTTCAAGAGACCCAGTACTTC
CASSLSGWVLQETQYF
>TRBD1|TRBJ2-2|TRBV7-2|once
TGTGCCAGCAGCGAAACAGGGGGCTTAGGGACCGGGGAGCTGTTTTTT
CASSETGGLGTGELFF
>NA|TRBJ1-5|TRBV20-1|few
TGCAGTGCTAGCAGGGGCGATTGGCAGCCCCAGCATTTT
CSASRGDWQPQHF
>TRBD1|TRBJ2-1|TRBV15|NA
TGTGCCACCAGCAGACCCGGGACAGGGGGCGAGAAGTTCTTC
CATSRPGTGGEKFF
>TRBD1|TRBJ2-7|TRBV30|NA
TGTGCCTGGGGTTACAGGGGCGACGGCGAGCAGTACTTC
CAWGYRGDGEQYF
>NA|TRBJ2-3|TRBV5-5|NA
TGTGCCAGCAGCAGGGGGGCAGGCTACCCAGATACGCAGTATTTT
CASSRGAGYPDTQYF
>TRBD2|TRBJ2-3|TRBV9|NA
TGTGCCAGCAGCGTTTCTAGCGGGGATCGGGGTACTAGCACAGATACGCAGTATTTT
CASSVSSGDRGTSTDTQYF
>NA|TRBJ2-2|TRBV5-8|once
TGTGCCAGCAGCCGCACTAGTGGGCCCGGGGAGCTGTTTTTT
CASSRTSGPGELFF
>NA|TRBJ1-5|TRBV4-1|NA
TGCGCCAGCAGCTACACACAAAGCAATCAGCCCCAGCATTTT
CASSYTQSNQPQHF
>TRBD1|TRBJ1-4|TRBV12-3/TRBV12-4|NA
TGTGCCAGCAGTGCCAGCACAGGGGGCGCGCCCCATAATGAAAAACTGTTTTTT
CASSASTGGAPHNEKLFF
>TRBD1|TRBJ1-5|TRBV20-1|NA
TGCAGTGCTAGTCGACAGGGGGCTGAGCAGCCCCAGCATTTT
CSASRQGAEQPQHF
>NA|TRBJ2-1|TRBV3-1|few
TGTGCCAGCAGCCCCATTGTAGCGTCTGAGCAGTTCTTC
CASSPIVASEQFF
>TRBD1|TRBJ1-1|TRBV6-5|NA
TGTGCCAGCAGTCATGACAGGGAGAGTTTACACACTGAAGCTTTCTTT
CASSHDRESLHTEAFF
>NA|TRBJ2-3|TRBV24-1|few
TGTGCCACCAGTGAGCCTGTCACAGATACGCAGTATTTT
CATSEPVTDTQYF
>NA|TRBJ2-1|TRBV24-1|few
TGTGCCACCAGTGATATGCCCAGAGGGAGTGGTAGATGGGGTAATGAGCAGTTCTTC
CATSDMPRGSGRWGNEQFF
>TRBD2|TRBJ2-3|TRBV7-8|few
TGTGCCAGCAGCAAGCGGGGGACTACAGATACGCAGTATTTT
CASSKRGTTDTQYF
>TRBD1|TRBJ2-7|TRBV20-1|many
TGCAGTGCGAAACCCCCCGGGACAGTCATTTACGAGCAGTACTTC
CSAKPPGTVIYEQYF
>TRBD2|TRBJ2-5|TRBV5-1|NA
TGCGCCAGCAGCTTGGGGACTAGCGGGGGAGAGACCCAGCACTTC
CASSLGTSGGETQHF
>TRBD1|TRBJ1-6|TRBV9|few
TGTGCCAGCAGCGCCCCGGGACAGGGGAATCCACCCCTCCACTTT
CASSAPGQGNPPLHF
>NA|TRBJ2-3|TRBV12-3/TRBV12-4|NA
TGTGCCAGCAGTTTATGGGGGGCGAAAGCAGATACGCAGTATTTT
CASSLWGAKADTQYF
>NA|TRBJ2-3|TRBV5-1|once
TGCGCCAGCAACTCGACAGGACAGAGCACAGATACGCAGTATTTT
CASNSTGQSTDTQYF
>TRBD2|TRBJ2-7|TRBV20-1|NA
TGCAGTGCTAGTCTCGGGACTAGCGTCTCCTACGAGCAGTACTTC
CSASLGTSVSYEQYF
>NA|TRBJ2-7|TRBV6-5|NA
TGTGCCAGCAGTTCCTACCCGACCTACGAGCAGTACTTC
CASSSYPTYEQYF
>NA|TRBJ1-1|TRBV12-3/TRBV12-4|few
TGTGCCAGCAGTTTAGCGGTAGGGAGAAAAGCTTTCTTT
CASSLAVGRKAFF
>TRBD2|TRBJ2-3|TRBV12-3/TRBV12-4|NA
TGTGCCAGCACCGGGGGGGCACTCACAGATACGCAGTATTTT
CASTGGALTDTQYF
>NA|TRBJ2-4|TRBV5-5|few
TGTGCCAGCAGCCCCGGGGTGGGTTACCAGCAGTACTTC
CASSPGVGYQQYF
>TRBD2|TRBJ2-1|TRBV20-1|NA
TGCAGTGTTCTACTAGCGGGAGGCTCCTACAATGAGCAGTTCTTC
CSVLLAGGSYNEQFF
>NA|TRBJ1-5|TRBV19|few
TGTGCCAGTACCCCTCCGGGGGGCAATCAGCCCCAGCATTTT
CASTPPGGNQPQHF
>NA|TRBJ1-4|TRBV6-5|NA
TGTGCCAGCAGTTACGGTCGGGGGGGGAGTGAAAAACTGTTTTTT
CASSYGRGGSEKLFF
>NA|TRBJ2-7|TRBV3-1|NA
TGTGCCAGCAGCCAAGGTGCAGAAGAGGGCGAGCAGTACTTC
CASSQGAEEGEQYF
>TRBD2|TRBJ2-3|TRBV9|NA
TGTGCCAGCAGCGCTGGGGGGGGACTAGCGGGGGCTTCTAGCACAGATACGCAGTATTTT
CASSAGGGLAGASSTDTQYF
>NA|TRBJ1-4|TRBV6-1|few
TGTGCCAGCAGAACGGGAGGGGGGGATGAAAAACTGTTTTTT
CASRTGGGDEKLFF
>NA|TRBJ2-1|TRBV7-9|few
TGTGCCAGCAGCTCCTTCGACTCCAGCTCCTACAATGAGCAGTTCTTC
CASSSFDSSSYNEQFF
>NA|TRBJ2-5|TRBV7-9|few
TGTGCCAGCAGCTCAACGGTAGGGGGAGCACAAGAGACCCAGTACTTC
CASSSTVGGAQETQYF
>TRBD1|TRBJ1-4|TRBV19|NA
TGTGCCAGTAGCCCCGACAGGGTAAATGGTGAAAAACTGTTTTTT
CASSPDRVNGEKLFF
>NA|TRBJ2-7|TRBV20-1|NA
TGCAGTGCTAGCCCTACCTACGAGCAGTACTTC
CSASPTYEQYF
>NA|TRBJ2-3|TRBV12-3/TRBV12-4|NA
TGTGCCAGCACCTTTGGCGGGGTGAGCACAGATACGCAGTATTTT
CASTFGGVSTDTQYF
>TRBD1|TRBJ1-1|TRBV28|NA
TGTGCCAGCAGTCTAGGACAGGGGTGGACCACTGAAGCTTTCTTT
CASSLGQGWTTEAFF
>TRBD2|TRBJ2-7|TRBV20-1|many
TGCAGTGCTAGAAGCGCTAGCGGGGGGGGTCGCGAGCAGTACTTC
CSARSASGGGREQYF
>NA|TRBJ2-1|TRBV7-9|NA
TGTGCCAGCAGCTTAATCCGGGACCCCTACAATGAGCAGTTCTTC
CASSLIRDPYNEQFF
>NA|TRBJ2-2|TRBV29-1|many
TGCAGCGTTACGAGATTAGGAGCGAACACCGGGGAGCTGTTTTTT
CSVTRLGANTGELFF
>NA|TRBJ2-1|TRBV29-1|many
TGCAGCATTCGGACAGCGGTGTACAATGAGCAGTTCTTC
CSIRTAVYNEQFF
>NA|TRBJ2-1|TRBV5-5|few
TGTGCCAGCAGCCCTAGACCGGGTAGCGAGCAGTTCTTC
CASSPRPGSEQFF
>NA|TRBJ2-7|TRBV7-2|NA
TGTGCCAGCAGCTTGGGTTGGGGGCACGAGCAGTACTTC
CASSLGWGHEQYF
>NA|TRBJ2-6|TRBV7-2|NA
TGTACCAGCAGCTTACAGGGCTCTGGGGCCAACGTCCTGACTTTC
CTSSLQGSGANVLTF
>NA|TRBJ2-3|TRBV20-1|NA
TGCAGTGCTAGGAATGCTCGCTCCTACTCCACAGATACGCAGTATTTT
CSARNARSYSTDTQYF
>NA|TRBJ2-1|TRBV7-3|NA
TGTGCCAGCAGTCCCACTCCTGATGCTGGGAATGAGCAGTTCTTC
CASSPTPDAGNEQFF
>NA|TRBJ1-4|TRBV20-1|NA
TGCAGTGCTCCTCAGGGGTATGAAAAACTGTTTTTT
CSAPQGYEKLFF
>NA|TRBJ1-4|TRBV20-1|NA
TGCAGCGCTAGCAGGACATCTAATGAAAAACTGTTTTTT
CSASRTSNEKLFF
>TRBD2|TRBJ2-7|TRBV10-3|many
TGTGCCATCAGTGGGGGGACTAATCCCGGCGAGCAGTACTTC
CAISGGTNPGEQYF
>NA|TRBJ2-1|TRBV4-3|few
TGCGCCAGCAGCCAAGATTCTAGGAGCGGTAGTGAGCAGTTCTTC
CASSQDSRSGSEQFF
>TRBD1|TRBJ2-7|TRBV3-1|NA
TGTGCCAGCAGCCAGGAGACAGGGACCAGCGAGCAGTACTTC
CASSQETGTSEQYF
>TRBD1|TRBJ2-5|TRBV5-1|NA
TGCGCCAGCAGCGACAAGACAGGGGAAGCGGGGACCCAGTACTTC
CASSDKTGEAGTQYF